This T cell receptor (beta chain) was sequenced for a study of T cell responses to AZD1222 COVID-19 vaccine (dated by TCRdb to about 2021). At the level of the whole study: TCR sequencing covered approximately 230 trial participants: 200 to 220 given two doses of AZD1222 and about 26 given two doses of MenACWY control vaccine. Trial participants were enrolled by age into subgroups of 18-55, 56-69 and 70-plus years, and around 140, 26 and 57 TCR-sequenced participants, respectively, were included in these subgroups. What the work shows at the level of the full study, not this receptor alone: Nearly half of unique spike-specific TCRs reportedly recognized epitopes outside regions mutated in the B.1.351 and B.1.1.7 variants. Because no samples from the day 14 peak response were available, repertoires could be characterized only after the peak T cell response. Only 5 to 7 AZD1222 recipients were SARS-CoV-2 seropositive at baseline, limiting conclusions about previously exposed vaccinees. The vaccine-associated CD4 TCRs covered the entire spike protein, and the dominant responses fell in regions 160-218 and 743-854. In the small 56-69-year group, the increase in depth fell short of significance, most likely because of low power. After two AZD1222 doses, both the breadth and the depth of spike-specific TCRs were significantly higher than at day 0 and than in MenACWY recipients. Participants were mostly white British and included more females than males, and it was suggested by the authors that clonal diversity may have been underestimated.

The label giving this sample's time point can be read as: baseline before first vaccination. Per the publication, the treatment or condition label means: meningococcal conjugate vaccine given as trial control. Samples from vaccinated people were obtained from the UK trials COV001 and COV002, which included a single-blind randomized controlled phase 2/3 trial of AZD1222 (ChAdOx1 nCoV-19) in healthy adults. For TCRbeta chain sequencing, PBMC samples from trial participants were taken at day 0 and at day 28 after the second dose. According to the germline V gene, CDR1 reads MGHRA and CDR2 reads YSYEKL. The CDR3 sequence holds 13 residues, the cysteine and phenylalanine included. Only the CDR3 portion is preserved as DNA: 39 bases, with reading frame beginning at the first base. Deletion took 0 bases off V and 12 bases off J, with a span of 9 bases between the germline ends. For this clone: The antigen it recognizes is unknown. The record has no base qualities; no much larger clone is one base away.

The CDR3 regions of human TCRbeta chains were analyzed by immunosequencing. As for how the authors treated the data: Repertoire TCRs were matched against a reference library of SARS-CoV-2-specific TCRs generated with the MIRA antigen-specificity platform. Breadth was defined as the fraction of unique TCRs that were SARS-CoV-2-associated, and depth was defined as the fraction of total T cells that were SARS-CoV-2-associated. Using the MIRA data, each spike-specific TCR was assigned both to the spike region to which the TCR was reactive and to a CD4 or CD8 class. Log10-transformed breadth and depth values were compared by one-way ANOVA with Sidak's multiple comparisons tests. What TCRdb holds here is the immuneACCESS table cut down to in-frame rearrangements. Part of the clones is not present; checked against another copy, under half of the missing clones reflect an unresolved V gene, and the others are unexplained. From that table come the V and J calls and clone size; the DNA was used to work out D and trimming. For this sample there are approximately 80,000 clones; 70% to 90% appear just once. Roughly 5.1% of the sample belongs to the ten largest clones.

The sample consisted of peripheral blood, taken on day 0 of MenACWY control vaccination. The rearranged segments are TRBV4-1 and TRBJ1-6, with the D gene too uncertain to name. The TCR originated in an adult in good health. The sequenced DNA: TGCGCCAGCAGCCAAGATTCTGTTGGACCCCTCCACTTT. Its product reads: CASSQDSVGPLHF.